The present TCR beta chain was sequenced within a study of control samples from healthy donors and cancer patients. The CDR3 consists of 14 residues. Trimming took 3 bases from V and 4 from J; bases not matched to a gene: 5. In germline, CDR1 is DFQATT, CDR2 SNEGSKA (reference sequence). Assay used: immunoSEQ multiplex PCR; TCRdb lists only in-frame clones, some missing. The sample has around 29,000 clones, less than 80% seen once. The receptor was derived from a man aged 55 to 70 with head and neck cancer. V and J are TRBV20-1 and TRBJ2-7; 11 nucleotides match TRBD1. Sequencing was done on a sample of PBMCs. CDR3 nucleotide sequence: TGCAGTGCTAGTCACCGGGACAGGGGGTACGAGCAGTACTTC. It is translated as CSASHRDRGYEQYF.